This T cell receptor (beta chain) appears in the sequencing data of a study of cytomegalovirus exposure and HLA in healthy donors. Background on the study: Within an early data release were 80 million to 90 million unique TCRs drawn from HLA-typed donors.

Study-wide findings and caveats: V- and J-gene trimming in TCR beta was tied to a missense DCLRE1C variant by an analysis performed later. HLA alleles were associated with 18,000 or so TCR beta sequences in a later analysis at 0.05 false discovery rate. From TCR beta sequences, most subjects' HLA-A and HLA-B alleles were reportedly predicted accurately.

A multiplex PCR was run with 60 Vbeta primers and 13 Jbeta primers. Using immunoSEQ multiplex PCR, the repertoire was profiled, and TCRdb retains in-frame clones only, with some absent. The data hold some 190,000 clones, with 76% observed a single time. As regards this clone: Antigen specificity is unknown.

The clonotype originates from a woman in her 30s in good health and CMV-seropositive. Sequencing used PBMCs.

The CDR3 nucleotides are TGCGCCAGCAGCTTGGCGGGGGATCAGCCCCAGCATTTT. It encodes CASSLAGDQPQHF. The chain has TRBV5-1 and TRBJ1-5; possible D gene TRBD1, 5 bases. The V gene's germline CDR1 is SGHRS and CDR2 YFSETQ. The length of the CDR3 is 13 residues. The V and J ends lost 0 bases and 5 bases respectively, with 6 bases between them.